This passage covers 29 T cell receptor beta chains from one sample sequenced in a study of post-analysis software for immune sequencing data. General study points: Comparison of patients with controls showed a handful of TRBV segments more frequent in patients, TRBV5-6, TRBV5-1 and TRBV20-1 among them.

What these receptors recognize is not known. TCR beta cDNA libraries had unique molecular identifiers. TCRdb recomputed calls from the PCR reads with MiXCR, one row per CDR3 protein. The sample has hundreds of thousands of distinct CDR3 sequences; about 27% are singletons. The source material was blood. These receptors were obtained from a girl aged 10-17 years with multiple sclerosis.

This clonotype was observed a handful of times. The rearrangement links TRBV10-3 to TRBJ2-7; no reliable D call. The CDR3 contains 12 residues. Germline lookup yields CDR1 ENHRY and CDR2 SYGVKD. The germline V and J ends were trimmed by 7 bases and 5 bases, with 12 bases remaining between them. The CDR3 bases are TGTGCCATCAACGCAGGTGGCCACGAGCAGTACTTC. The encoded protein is CAINAGGHEQYF.

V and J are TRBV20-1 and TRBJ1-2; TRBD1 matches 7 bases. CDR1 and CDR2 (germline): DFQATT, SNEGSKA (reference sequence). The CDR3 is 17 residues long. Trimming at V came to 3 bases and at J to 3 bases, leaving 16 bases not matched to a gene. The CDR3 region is CSASGLGGGEIYYGYTF. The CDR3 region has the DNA TGCAGTGCTAGTGGTTTGGGAGGGGGCGAGATCTACTATGGCTACACCTTC.

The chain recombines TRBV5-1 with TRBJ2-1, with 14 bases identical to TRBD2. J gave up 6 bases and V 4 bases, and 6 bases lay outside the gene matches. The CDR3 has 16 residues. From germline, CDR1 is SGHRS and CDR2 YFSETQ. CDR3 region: CASSLRTSGRINEQFF. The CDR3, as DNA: TGCGCCAGCAGCCTTAGGACTAGCGGGAGGATCAATGAGCAGTTCTTC.

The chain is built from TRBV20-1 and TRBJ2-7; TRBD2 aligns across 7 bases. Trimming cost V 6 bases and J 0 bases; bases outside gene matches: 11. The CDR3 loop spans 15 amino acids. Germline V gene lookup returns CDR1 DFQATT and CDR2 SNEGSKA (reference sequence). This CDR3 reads CSASPTGTISYEQYF. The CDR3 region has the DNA TGCAGTGCCAGCCCAACCGGGACTATCTCCTACGAGCAGTACTTC.

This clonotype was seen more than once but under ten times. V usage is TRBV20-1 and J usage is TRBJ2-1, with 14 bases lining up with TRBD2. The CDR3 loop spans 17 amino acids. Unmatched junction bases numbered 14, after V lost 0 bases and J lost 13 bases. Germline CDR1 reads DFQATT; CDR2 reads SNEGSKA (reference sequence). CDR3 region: CSAREPRLAGGYESQFF. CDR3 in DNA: TGCAGTGCTAGAGAGCCACGACTAGCGGGAGGGTATGAGTCCCAGTTCTTC.

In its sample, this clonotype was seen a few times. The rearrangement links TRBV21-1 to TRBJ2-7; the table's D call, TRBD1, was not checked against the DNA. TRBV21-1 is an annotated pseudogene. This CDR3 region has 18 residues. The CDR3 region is CASSRDPRGQLNSYEQYF. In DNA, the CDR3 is TGTGCCAGCAGCAGGGACCCAAGAGGACAGCTAAACTCCTACGAGCAGTACTTC.

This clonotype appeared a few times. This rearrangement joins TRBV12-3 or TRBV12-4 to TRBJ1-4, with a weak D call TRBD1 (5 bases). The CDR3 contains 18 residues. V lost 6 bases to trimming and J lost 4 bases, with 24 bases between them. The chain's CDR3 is CASSPSLIGAGDNEKLFF. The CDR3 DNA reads TGTGCCAGCAGCCCTTCTCTGATCGGGGCAGGTGATAATGAAAAACTGTTTTTT.

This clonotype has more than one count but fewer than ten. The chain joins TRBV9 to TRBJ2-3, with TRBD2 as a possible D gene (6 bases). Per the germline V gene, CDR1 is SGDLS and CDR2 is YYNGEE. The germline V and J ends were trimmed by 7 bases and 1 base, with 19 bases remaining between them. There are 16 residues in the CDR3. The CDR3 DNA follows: TGTGCCAGCCGGCGGGCCGGGCGGGGTGGCACAGATACGCAGTATTTT. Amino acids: CASRRAGRGGTDTQYF.

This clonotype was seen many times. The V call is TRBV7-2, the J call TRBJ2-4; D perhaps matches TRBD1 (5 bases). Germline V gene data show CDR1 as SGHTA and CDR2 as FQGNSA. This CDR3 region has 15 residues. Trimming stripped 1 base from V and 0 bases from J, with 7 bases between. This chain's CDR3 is CASSLGGAAKNIQYF. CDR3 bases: TGTGCCAGCAGCTTAGGGGGCGCAGCCAAAAACATTCAGTACTTC.

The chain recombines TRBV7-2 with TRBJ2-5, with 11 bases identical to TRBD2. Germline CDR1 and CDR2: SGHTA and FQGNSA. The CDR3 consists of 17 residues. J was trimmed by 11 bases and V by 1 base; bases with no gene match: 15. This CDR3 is CASSLVSSGRRYNEQYF. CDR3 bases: TGTGCCAGCAGCTTAGTGTCTAGCGGGAGGAGGTACAATGAGCAGTACTTC.

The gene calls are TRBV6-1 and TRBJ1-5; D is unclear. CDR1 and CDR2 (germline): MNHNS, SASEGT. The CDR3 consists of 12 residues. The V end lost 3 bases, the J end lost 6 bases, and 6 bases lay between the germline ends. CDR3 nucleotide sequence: TGTGCCAGCAGTGAGTTTTCTCAGCCCCAGCATTTT. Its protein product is CASSEFSQPQHF.

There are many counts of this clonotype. The CDR3, as DNA: TGTGCCAGCAGATTACAGACTAACTATGGCTACACCTTC. This encodes CASRLQTNYGYTF. The gene calls are TRBV6-5 and TRBJ1-2; no reliable D call. Germline assignment: CDR1 MNHEY and CDR2 SVGAGI. This CDR3 is 13 amino acids long. V lost 6 bases to trimming and J lost 0 bases, with 8 bases between them.

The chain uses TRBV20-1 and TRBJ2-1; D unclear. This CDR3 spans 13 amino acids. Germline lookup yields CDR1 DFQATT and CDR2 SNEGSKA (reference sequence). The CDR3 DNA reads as TGCAGCTTTAGTGGGCTCTCCTACAATGAGCAGTTCTTC. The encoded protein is CSFSGLSYNEQFF.

The CDR3 DNA reads TGTGCCACCAGTTATACCGACACCGGGGAGCTGTTTTTT. Protein product: CATSYTDTGELFF. The chain has TRBV15 and TRBJ2-2, with D unclear. Germline CDR1 LNHNV, CDR2 YYDKDF (reference sequence). CDR3 size: 13 residues. V lost 6 bases and J lost 3, with 8 bases in between.

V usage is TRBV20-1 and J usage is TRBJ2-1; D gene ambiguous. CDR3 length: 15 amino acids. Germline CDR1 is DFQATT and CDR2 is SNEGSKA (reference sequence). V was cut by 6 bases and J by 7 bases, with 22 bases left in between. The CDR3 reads CSAMVLGFGGNEQFF. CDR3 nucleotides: TGCAGTGCCATGGTTTTAGGTTTTGGTGGGAATGAGCAGTTCTTC.

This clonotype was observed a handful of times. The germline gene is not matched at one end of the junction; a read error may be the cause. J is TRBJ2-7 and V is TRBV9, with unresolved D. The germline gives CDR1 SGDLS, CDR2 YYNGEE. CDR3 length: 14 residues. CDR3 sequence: CASSVSTNSFEQYF. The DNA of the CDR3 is TGTGCCAGCAGCGTCTCCACAAACTCCTTCGAGCAGTACTTC.

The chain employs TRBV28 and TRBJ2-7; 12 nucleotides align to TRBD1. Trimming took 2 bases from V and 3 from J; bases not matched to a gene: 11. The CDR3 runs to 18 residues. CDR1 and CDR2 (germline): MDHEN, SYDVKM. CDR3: CASSLHNWDRGLLYEQYF. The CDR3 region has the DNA TGTGCCAGCAGTTTACATAACTGGGACAGGGGGCTTCTCTACGAGCAGTACTTC.

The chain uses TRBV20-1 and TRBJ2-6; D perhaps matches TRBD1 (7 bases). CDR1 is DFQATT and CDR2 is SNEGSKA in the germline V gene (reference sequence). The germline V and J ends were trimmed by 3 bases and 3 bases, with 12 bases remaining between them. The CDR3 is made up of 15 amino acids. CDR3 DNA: TGCAGTGCTAGGGAGGGGGCGTTTGGGGCCAACGTCCTGACTTTC. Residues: CSAREGAFGANVLTF.

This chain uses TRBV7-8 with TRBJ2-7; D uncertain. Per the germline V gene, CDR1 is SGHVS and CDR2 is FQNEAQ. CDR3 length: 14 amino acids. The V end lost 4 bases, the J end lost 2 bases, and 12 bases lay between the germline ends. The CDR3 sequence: CASSYLQNTYEQYF. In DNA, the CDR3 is TGTGCCAGCAGCTACCTCCAGAACACCTACGAGCAGTACTTC.

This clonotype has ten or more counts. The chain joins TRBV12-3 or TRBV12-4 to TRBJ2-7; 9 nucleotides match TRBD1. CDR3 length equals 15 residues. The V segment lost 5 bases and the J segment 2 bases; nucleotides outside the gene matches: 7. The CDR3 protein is CASSLRDRDAYEQYF. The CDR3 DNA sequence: TGTGCCAGCAGTCTCCGGGACAGGGATGCCTACGAGCAGTACTTC.

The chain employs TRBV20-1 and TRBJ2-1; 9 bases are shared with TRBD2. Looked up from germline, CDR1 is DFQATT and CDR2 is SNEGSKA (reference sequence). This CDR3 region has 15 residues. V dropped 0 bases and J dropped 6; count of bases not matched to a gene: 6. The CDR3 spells CSARDLGTSPNEQFF. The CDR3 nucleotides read TGCAGTGCTAGAGACCTCGGGACTAGCCCCAATGAGCAGTTCTTC.

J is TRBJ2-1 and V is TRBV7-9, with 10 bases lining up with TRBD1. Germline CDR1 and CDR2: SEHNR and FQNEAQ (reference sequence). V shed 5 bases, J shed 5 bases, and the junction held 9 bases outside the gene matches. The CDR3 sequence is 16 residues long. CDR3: CASSRTGGTGDNEQFF. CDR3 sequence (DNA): TGTGCCAGCAGCCGCACGGGGGGGACAGGGGACAATGAGCAGTTCTTC.

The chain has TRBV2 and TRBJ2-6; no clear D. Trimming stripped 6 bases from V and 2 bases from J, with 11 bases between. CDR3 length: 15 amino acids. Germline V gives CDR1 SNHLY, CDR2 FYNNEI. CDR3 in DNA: TGTGCCAGCAGCCCACAAGTGGCTGGGGCCAACGTCCTGACTTTC. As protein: CASSPQVAGANVLTF.

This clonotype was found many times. The CDR3, as DNA: TGCAGCGTTGAAGTCTCGGCCCGGGGTACGCAGTATTTT. Amino acid sequence: CSVEVSARGTQYF. The genes are TRBV29-1 and TRBJ2-3, with a tentative D call TRBD2 (5 bases). V dropped 1 base and J dropped 8 bases, with 13 bases sitting between them. CDR3 length: 13 amino acids. Germline CDR1 is SQVTM and CDR2 is ANQGSEA.

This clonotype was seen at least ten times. The CDR3 DNA reads as TGCAGCTCGAGACGCCCGGGAGGCAATGAGCAGTTCTTC. This codes for CSSRRPGGNEQFF. The chain links TRBV29-1 to TRBJ2-1, with TRBD2 identical over 7 bases. The CDR3 length is 13 residues. Trimming removed 8 bases from V and 6 bases from J; junction bases left unmatched: 10. Germline loops: CDR1 SQVTM, CDR2 ANQGSEA.

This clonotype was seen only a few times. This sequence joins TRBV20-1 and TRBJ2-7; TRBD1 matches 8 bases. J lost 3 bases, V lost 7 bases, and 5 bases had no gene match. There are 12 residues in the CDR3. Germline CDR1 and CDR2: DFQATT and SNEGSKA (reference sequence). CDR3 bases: TGCAGTGTTACCACAGGGGGCTACGAGCAGTACTTC. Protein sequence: CSVTTGGYEQYF.

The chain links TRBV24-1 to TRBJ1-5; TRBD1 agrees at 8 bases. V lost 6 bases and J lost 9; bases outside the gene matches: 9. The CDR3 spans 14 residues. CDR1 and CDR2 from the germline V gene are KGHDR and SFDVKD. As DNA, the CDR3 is TGTGCCACCAGTCCGCAGGGGGCTAGTCGGCCCCAGCATTTT. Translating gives CATSPQGASRPQHF.

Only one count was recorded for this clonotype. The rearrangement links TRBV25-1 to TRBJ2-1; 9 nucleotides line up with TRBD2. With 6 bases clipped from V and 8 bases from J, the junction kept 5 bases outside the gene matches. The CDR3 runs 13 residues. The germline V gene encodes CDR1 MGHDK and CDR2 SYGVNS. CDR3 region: CASREAGGYEQFF. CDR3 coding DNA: TGTGCCAGCAGAGAAGCGGGGGGCTATGAGCAGTTCTTC.

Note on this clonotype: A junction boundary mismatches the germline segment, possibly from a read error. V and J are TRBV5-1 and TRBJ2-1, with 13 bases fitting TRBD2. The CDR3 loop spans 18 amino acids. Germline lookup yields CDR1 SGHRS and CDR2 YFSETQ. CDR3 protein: CASSSKGTSGMGANERFF. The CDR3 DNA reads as TGCGCCAGCAGCTCTAAAGGGACTAGCGGGATGGGGGCCAATGAGCGGTTCTTC.